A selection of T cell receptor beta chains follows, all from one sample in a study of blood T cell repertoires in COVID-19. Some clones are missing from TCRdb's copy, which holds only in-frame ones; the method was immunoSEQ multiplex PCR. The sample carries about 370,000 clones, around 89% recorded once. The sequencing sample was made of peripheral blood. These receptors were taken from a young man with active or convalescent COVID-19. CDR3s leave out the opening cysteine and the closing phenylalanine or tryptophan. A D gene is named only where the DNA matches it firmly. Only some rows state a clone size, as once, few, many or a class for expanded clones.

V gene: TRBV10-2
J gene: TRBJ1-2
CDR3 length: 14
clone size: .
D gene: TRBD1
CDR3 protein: ASSESVTGGNYGYT

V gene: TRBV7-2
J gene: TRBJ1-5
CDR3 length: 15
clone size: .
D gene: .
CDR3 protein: ASSDISGPYSNQPQH

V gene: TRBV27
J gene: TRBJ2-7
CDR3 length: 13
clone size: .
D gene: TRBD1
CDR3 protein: ASSPRTGQSYEQY

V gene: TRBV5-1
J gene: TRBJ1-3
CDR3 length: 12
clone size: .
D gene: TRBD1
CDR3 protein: ASSLGGLGDTIY

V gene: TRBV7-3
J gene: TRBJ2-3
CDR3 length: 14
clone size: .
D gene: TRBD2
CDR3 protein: ASSLFSSGASDTQY

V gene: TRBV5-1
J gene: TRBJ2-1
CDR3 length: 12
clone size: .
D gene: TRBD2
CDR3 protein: ASSSRLGGDEQF

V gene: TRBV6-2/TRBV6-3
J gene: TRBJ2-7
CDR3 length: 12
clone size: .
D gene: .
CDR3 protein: ASSSQVFAYEQY

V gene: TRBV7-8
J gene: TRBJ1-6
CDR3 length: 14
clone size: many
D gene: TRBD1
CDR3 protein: ASSPGTGAEDSPLH

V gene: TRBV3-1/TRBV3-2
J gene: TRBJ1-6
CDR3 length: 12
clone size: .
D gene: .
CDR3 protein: ASSQTGLNSPLH

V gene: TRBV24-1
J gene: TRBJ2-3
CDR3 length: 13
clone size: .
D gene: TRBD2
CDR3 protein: ATNRGGRATDTQY

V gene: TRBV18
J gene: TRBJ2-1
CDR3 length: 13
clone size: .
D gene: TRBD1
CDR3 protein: ASAGDRGFIREQF

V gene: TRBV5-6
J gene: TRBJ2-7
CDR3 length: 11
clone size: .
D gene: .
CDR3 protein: ASSSLRGYEQY

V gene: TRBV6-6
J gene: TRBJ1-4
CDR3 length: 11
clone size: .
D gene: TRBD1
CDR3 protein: ASRDRDDEKLF

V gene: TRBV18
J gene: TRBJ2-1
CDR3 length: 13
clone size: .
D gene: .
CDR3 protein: ASSPMDSSYNEQF

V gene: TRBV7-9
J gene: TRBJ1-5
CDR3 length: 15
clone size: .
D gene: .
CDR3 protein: ASSPLADAYSNQPQH

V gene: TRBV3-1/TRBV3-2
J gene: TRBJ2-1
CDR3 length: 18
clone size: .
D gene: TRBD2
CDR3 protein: ASSSIRRGRALPSYNEQF

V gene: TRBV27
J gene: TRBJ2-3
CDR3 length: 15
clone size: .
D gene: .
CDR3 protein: ASSSGRSGLLTDTQY

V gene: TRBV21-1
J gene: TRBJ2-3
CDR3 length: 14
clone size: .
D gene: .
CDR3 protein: ASSKGTKPNTDTQY

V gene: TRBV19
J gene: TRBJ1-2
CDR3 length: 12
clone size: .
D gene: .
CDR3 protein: ASSLREGRYGYT

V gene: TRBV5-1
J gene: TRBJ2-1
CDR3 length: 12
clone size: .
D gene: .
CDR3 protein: ASSLTPSYNEQF

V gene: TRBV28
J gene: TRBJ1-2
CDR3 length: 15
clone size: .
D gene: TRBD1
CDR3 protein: ASSFRQGTINFYGYT

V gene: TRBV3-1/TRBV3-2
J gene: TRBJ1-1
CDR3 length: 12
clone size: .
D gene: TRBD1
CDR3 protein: ASSLGQGNTEAF

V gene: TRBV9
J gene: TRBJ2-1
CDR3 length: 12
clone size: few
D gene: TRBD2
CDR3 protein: ASMAGGLYNEQF

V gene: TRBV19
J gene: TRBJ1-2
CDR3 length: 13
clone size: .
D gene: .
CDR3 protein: ASSIRDTSNYGYT

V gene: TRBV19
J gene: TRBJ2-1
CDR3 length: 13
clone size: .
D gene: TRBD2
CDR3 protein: ASSPGTSGNNEQF

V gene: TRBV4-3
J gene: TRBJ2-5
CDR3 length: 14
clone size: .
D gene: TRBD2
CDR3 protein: ASSLMGLAGQETQY

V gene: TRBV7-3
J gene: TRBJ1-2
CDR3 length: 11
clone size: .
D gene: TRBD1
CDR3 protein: ASSQSTGVGYT

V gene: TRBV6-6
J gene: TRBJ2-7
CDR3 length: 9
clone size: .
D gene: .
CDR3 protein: ASSLNYEQY

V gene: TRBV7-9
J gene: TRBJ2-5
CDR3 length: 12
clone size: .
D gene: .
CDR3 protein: ASSTLEGQETQY

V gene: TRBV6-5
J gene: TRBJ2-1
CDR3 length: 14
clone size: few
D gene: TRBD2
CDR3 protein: ASSSRVAGGRNEQF